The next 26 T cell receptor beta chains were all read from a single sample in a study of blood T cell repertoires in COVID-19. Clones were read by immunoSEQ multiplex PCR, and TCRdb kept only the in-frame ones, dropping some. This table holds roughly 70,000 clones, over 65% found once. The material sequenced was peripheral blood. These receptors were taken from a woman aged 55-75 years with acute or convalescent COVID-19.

The CDR3 sequence: CASSEGEGQPQHF. The CDR3 nucleotides read TGTGCCAGCAGTGAGGGAGAAGGGCAGCCCCAGCATTTT. The V gene is TRBV6-4, the J gene TRBJ1-5; D not certain. This CDR3 contains 13 residues. V dropped 3 bases and J dropped 7 bases, with 10 bases sitting between them. In germline, CDR1 is MRHNA, CDR2 SNTAGT.

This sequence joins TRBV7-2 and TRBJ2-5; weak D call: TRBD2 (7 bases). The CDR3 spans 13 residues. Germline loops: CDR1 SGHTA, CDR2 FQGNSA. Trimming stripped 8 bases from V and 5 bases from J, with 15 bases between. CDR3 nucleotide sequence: TGTGCCAGCGGGAGGGGGGTGGAGGAGACCCAGTACTTC. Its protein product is CASGRGVEETQYF. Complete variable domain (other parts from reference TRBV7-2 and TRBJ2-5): GAGVSQSPSNKVTEKGKDVELRCDPISGHTALYWYRQSLGQGLEFLIYFQGNSAPDKSGLPSDRFSAERTGGSVSTLTIQRTQQEDSAVYLCASGRGVEETQYFGPGTRLLVL.

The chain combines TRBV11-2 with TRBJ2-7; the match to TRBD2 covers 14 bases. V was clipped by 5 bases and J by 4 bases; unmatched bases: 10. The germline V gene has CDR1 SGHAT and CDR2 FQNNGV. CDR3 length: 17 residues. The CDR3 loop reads CASSPLRGTSGSYEQYF. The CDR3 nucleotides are TGTGCCAGCAGCCCCCTCCGGGGGACTAGCGGGAGTTACGAGCAGTACTTC. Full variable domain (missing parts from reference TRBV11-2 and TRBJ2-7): EAGVAQSPRYKIIEKRQSVAFWCNPISGHATLYWYQQILGQGPKLLIQFQNNGVVDDSQLPKDRFSAERLKGVDSTLKIQPAKLEDSAVYLCASSPLRGTSGSYEQYFGPGTRLTVT.

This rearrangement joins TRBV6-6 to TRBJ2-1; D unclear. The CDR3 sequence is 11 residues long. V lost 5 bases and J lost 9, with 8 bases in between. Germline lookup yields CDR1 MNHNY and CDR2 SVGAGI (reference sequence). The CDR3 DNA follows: TGTGCCAGCAGTGAGATACGTGAGCAGTTCTTC. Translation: CASSEIREQFF.

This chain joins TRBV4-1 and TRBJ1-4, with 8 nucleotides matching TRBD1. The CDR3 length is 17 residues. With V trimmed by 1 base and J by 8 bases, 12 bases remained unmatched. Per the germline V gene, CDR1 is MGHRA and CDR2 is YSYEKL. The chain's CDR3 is CASSQVFGRRGQEKLFF. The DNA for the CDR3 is TGCGCCAGCAGCCAAGTTTTTGGTCGCAGGGGGCAAGAAAAACTGTTTTTT.

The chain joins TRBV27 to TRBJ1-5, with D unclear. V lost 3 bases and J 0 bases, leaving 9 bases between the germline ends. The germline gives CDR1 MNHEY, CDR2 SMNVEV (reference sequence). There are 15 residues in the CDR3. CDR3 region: CASSFGHPSNQPQHF. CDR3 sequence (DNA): TGTGCCAGCAGTTTTGGGCACCCTAGCAATCAGCCCCAGCATTTT.

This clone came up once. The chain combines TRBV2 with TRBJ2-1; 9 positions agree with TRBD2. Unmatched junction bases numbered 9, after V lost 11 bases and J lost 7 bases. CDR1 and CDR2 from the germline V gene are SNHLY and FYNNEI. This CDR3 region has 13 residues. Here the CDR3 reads CAGSSGVLNEQFF. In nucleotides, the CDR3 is TGTGCCGGGTCTAGCGGGGTATTAAATGAGCAGTTCTTC.

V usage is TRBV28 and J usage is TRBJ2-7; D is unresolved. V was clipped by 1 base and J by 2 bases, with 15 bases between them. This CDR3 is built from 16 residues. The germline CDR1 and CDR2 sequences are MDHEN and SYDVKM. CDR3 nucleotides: TGTGCCAGCAGTTTATCTCCCTTCGACACGACCTACGAGCAGTACTTC. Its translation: CASSLSPFDTTYEQYF. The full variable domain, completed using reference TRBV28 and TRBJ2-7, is DVKVTQSSRYLVKRTGEKVFLECVQDMDHENMFWYRQDPGLGLRLIYFSYDVKMKEKGDIPEGYSVSREKKERFSLILESASTNQTSMYLCASSLSPFDTTYEQYFGPGTRLTVT.

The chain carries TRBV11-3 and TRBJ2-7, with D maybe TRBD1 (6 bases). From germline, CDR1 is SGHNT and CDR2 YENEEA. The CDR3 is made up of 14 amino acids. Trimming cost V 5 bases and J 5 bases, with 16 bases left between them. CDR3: CASSMDRSSNEQYF. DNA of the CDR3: TGTGCCAGCAGCATGGACAGATCAAGCAACGAGCAGTACTTC. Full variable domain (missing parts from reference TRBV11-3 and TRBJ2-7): EAGVVQSPRYKIIEKKQPVAFWCNPISGHNTLYWYLQNLGQGPELLIRYENEEAVDDSQLPKDRFSAERLKGVDSTLKIQPAELGDSAVYLCASSMDRSSNEQYFGPGTRLTVT.

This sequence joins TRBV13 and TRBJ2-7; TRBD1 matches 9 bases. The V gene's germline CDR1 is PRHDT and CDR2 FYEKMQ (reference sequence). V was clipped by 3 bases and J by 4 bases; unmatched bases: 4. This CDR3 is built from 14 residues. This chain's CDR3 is CASSLYRGRYEQYF. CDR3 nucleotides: TGTGCCAGCAGCTTGTACAGGGGGCGATACGAGCAGTACTTC.

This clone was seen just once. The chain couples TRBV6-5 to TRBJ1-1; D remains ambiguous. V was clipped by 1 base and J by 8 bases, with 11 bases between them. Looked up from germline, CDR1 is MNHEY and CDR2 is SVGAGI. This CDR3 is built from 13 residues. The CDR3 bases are TGTGCCAGCAGTTACTTCTATCTTGCGGAAGCTTTCTTT. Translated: CASSYFYLAEAFF.

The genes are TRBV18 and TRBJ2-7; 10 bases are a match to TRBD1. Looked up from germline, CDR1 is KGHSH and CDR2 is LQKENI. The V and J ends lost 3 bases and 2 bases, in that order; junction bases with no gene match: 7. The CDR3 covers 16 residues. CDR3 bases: TGTGCCAGCTCACCCTACAAGGGACAGGGGCCCTACGAGCAGTACTTC. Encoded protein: CASSPYKGQGPYEQYF.

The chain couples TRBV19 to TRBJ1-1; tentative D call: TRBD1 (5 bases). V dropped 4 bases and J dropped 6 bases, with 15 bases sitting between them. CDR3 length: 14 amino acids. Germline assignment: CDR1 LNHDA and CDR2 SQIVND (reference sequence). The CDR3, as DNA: TGTGCCAGTAGTACGGACATCAACCGAGCTGAAGCTTTCTTT. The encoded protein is CASSTDINRAEAFF. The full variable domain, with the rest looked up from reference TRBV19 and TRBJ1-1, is DGGITQSPKYLFRKEGQNVTLSCEQNLNHDAMYWYRQDPGQGLRLIYYSQIVNDFQKGDIAEGYSVSREKKESFPLTVTSAQKNPTAFYLCASSTDINRAEAFFGQGTRLTVV.

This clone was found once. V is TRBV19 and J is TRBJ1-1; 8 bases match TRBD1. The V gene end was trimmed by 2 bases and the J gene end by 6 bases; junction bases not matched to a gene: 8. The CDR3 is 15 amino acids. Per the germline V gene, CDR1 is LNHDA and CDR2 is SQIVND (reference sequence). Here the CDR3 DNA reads TGTGCCAGTAGTATAACAGGGGGGAGCCCCTCTGAAGCTTTCTTT. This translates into CASSITGGSPSEAFF.

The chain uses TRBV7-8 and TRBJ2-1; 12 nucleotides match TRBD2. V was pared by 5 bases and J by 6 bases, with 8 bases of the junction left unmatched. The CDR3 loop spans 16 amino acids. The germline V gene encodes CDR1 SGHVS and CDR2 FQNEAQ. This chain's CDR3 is CASSRALAGGFNEQFF. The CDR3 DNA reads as TGTGCCAGCAGCCGGGCCCTAGCGGGGGGGTTCAATGAGCAGTTCTTC.

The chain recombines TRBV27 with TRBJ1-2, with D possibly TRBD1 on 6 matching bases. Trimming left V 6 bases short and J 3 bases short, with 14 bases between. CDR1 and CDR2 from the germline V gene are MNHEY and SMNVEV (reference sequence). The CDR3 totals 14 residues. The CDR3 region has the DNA TGTGCCAGCAGCCCCGAAGGACAGCACTATGGCTACACCTTC. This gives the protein CASSPEGQHYGYTF.

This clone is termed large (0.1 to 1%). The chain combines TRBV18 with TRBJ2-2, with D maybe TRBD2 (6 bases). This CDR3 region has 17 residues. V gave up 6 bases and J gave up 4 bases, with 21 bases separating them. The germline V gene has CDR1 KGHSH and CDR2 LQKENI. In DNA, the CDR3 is TGTGCCAGCTCCCGCTCGGGGGTTGGAGACTTCACCGGGGAGCTGTTTTTT. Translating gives CASSRSGVGDFTGELFF.

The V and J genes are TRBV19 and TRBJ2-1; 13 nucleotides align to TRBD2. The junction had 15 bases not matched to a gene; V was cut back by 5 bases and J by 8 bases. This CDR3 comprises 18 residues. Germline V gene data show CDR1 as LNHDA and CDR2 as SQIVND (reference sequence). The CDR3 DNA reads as TGTGCCAGTAGTTCAACTAGCGGGGGGGCGTGGGGAAACCATGAGCAGTTCTTC. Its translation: CASSSTSGGAWGNHEQFF.

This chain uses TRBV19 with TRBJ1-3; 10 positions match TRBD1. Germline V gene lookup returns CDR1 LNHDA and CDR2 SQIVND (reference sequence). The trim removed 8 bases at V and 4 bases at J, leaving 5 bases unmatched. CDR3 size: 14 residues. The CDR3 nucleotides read TGTGCCAGTGACGACAGGGGGCCAGGAAACACCATATATTTT. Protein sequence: CASDDRGPGNTIYF. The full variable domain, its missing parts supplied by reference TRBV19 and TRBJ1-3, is DGGITQSPKYLFRKEGQNVTLSCEQNLNHDAMYWYRQDPGQGLRLIYYSQIVNDFQKGDIAEGYSVSREKKESFPLTVTSAQKNPTAFYLCASDDRGPGNTIYFGEGSWLTVV.

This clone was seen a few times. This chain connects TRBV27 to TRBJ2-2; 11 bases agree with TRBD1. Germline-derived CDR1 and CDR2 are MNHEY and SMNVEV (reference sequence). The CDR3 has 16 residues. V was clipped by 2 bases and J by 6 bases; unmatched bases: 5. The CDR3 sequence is CASSLKVGQGAGELFF. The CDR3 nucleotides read TGTGCCAGCAGTTTAAAAGTGGGACAGGGGGCCGGGGAGCTGTTTTTT.

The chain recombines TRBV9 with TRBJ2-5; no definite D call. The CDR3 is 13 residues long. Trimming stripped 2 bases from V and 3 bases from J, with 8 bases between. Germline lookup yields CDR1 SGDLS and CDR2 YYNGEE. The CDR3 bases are TGTGCCAGCAGCGTTGGAACAGAAGAGACCCAGTACTTC. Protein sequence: CASSVGTEETQYF. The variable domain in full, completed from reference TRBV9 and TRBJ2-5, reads DSGVTQTPKHLITATGQRVTLRCSPRSGDLSVYWYQQSLDQGLQFLIQYYNGEERAKGNILERFSAQQFPDLHSELNLSSLELGDSALYFCASSVGTEETQYFGPGTRLLVL.

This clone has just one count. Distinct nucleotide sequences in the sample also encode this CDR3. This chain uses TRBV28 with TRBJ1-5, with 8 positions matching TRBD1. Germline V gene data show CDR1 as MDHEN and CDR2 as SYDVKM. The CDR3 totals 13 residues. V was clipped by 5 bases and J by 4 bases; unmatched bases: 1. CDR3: CASSTGGNQPQHF. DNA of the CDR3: TGTGCCAGCAGTACAGGGGGGAATCAGCCCCAGCATTTT.

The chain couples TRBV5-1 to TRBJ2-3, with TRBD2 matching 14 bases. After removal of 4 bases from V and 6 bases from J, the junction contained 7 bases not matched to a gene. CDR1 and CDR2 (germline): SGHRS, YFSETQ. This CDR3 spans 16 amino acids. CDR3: CASSPGLAGGPDTQYF. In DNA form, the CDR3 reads TGCGCCAGCAGCCCCGGACTAGCGGGGGGCCCGGATACGCAGTATTTT.

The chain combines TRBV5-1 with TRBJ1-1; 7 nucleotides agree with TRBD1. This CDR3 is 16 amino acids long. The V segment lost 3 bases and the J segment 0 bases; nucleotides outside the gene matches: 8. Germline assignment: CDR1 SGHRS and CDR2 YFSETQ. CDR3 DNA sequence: TGCGCCAGCAGCTATTTTCCGGGACAGTTGAACACTGAAGCTTTCTTT. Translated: CASSYFPGQLNTEAFF.

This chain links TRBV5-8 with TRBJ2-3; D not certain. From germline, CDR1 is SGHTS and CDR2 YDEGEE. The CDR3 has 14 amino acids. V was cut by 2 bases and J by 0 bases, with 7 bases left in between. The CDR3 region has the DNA TGTGCCAGCAGCTTTACTCCTAGCACAGATACGCAGTATTTT. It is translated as CASSFTPSTDTQYF.

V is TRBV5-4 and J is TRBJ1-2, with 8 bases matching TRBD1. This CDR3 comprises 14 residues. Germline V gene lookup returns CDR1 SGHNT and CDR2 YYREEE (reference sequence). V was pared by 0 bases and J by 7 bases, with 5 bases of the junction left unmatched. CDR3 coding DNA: TGTGCCAGCAGCTTGGCTCAGGGGGCGCTTGGCTACACCTTC. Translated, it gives CASSLAQGALGYTF.